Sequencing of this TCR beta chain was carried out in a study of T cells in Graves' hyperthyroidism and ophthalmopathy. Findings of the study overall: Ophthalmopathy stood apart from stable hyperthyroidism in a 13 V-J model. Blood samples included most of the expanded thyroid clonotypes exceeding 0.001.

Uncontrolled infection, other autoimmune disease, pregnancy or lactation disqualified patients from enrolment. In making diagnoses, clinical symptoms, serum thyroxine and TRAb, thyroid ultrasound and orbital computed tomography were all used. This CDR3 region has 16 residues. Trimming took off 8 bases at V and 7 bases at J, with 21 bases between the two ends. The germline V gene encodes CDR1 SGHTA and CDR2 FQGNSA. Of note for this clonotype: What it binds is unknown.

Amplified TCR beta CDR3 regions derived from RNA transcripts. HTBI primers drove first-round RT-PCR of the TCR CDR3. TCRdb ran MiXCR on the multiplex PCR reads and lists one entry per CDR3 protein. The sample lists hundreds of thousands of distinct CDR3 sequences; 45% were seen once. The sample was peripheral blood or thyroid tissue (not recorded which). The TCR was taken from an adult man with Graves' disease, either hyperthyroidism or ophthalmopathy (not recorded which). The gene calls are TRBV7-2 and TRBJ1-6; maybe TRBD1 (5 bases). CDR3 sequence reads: CASSPIQQGRNSPLHF. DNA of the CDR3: TGTGCCAGCTCACCTATACAGCAGGGAAGGAATTCACCCCTCCACTTT.